The subject of this entry is one T cell receptor (beta chain). Its antigen remains unidentified. With 4 bases removed from V and 9 bases from J, the gap between germline ends came to 17 bases. The germline CDR1 and CDR2 sequences are SGHRS and YFSETQ. This CDR3 contains 15 residues. It was with 60 Vbeta and 13 Jbeta primers that the PCR ran. Profiling relied on immunoSEQ multiplex PCR, and the TCRdb table lists in-frame clones only, not all of them. The repertoire table contains around 100,000 clones. These data come from a study of cytomegalovirus exposure and HLA in healthy donors. General study findings and limits: Most TCR beta V segments were productive about 87% or about 30% of the time in an earlier analysis. Association of a missense DCLRE1C variant with TCR beta V- and J-gene trimming was reported in a later analysis.

The clonotype was recovered from a young man in good health and CMV-seronegative. The J gene is TRBJ1-6, the V gene TRBV5-1; no clear D gene. Sequenced sample: PBMCs. DNA for the CDR3: TGCGCCAGCAGCCCCCGGACGGGGTTGGGTTCACCCCTCCACTTT. As protein: CASSPRTGLGSPLHF.